The entry below describes one T cell receptor beta chain. Its antigen is not identified. The data were taken from a study of T cell responses to AZD1222 COVID-19 vaccine. As for the study in general: Second-dose timings of about 4 or about 12 weeks were pooled. Whole-study results and caveats: Mostly white British, mostly female donors; authors suggested clonal diversity may be underestimated. Of spike-specific TCRs, nearly half reportedly target regions left unmutated in variants. Researchers report vaccine-associated CD4 TCRs spanning spike, with dominance at 160-218 and 743-854.

Profiled with immunoSEQ multiplex PCR; TCRdb holds only in-frame clones, not every one. The table has under 80,000 clones, approximately 81% seen once. This CDR3 is 16 amino acids long. Germline V gives CDR1 MDHEN, CDR2 SYDVKM. Trimming shortened V by 3 bases and J by 3 bases, and 15 bases separated the two germline ends. Specimen: peripheral blood, collected on day 0 of AZD1222 vaccination. The V and J genes are TRBV28 and TRBJ1-5, with a possible D match to TRBD1 (5 bases). The clonotype was recovered from an adult in good health. The CDR3 coding sequence is TGTGCCAGCAGTTTGTTCGGTGGGACTTTCAATCAGCCCCAGCATTTT. This gives the protein CASSLFGGTFNQPQHF.